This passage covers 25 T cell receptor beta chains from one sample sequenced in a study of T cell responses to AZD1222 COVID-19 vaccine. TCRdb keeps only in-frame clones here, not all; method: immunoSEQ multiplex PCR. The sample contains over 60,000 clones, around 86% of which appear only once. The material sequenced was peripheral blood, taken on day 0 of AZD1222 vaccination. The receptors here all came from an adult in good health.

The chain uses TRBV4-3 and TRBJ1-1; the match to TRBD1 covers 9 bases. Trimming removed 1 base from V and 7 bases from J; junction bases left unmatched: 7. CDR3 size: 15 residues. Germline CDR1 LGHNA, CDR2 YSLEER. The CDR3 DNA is TGCGCCAGCAGCCAAGCCCCGGGACAGGGACTTGAAGCTTTCTTT. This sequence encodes CASSQAPGQGLEAFF.

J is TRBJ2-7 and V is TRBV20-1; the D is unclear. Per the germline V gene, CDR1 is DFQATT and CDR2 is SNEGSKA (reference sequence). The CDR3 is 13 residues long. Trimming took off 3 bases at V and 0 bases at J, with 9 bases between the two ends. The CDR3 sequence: CSASGDSSYEQYF. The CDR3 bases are TGCAGTGCTAGTGGGGATAGCTCCTACGAGCAGTACTTC.

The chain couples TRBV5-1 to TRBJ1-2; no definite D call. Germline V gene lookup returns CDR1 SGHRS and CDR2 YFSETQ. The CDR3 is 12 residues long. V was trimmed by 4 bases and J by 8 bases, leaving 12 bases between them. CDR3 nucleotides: TGCGCCAGCAGCGACGGGATAAAAGGCTACACCTTC. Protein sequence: CASSDGIKGYTF.

The CDR3 coding sequence is TGTGCCAGCAGCGCCAGAACCTCCTTTTCAGGTTCACCCCTCCACTTT. Translated, it gives CASSARTSFSGSPLHF. This chain connects TRBV5-8 to TRBJ1-6; D call uncertain. This CDR3 region has 16 residues. Trimming shortened V by 4 bases and J by 9 bases, and 20 bases separated the two germline ends. In germline, CDR1 is SGHTS, CDR2 YDEGEE.

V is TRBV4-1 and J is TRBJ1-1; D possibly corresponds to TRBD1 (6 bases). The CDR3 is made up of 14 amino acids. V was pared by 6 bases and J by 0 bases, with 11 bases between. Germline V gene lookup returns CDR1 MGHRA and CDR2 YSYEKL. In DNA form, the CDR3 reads TGCGCCAGCAGAAACAGGGCTGTGAACACTGAAGCTTTCTTT. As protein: CASRNRAVNTEAFF.

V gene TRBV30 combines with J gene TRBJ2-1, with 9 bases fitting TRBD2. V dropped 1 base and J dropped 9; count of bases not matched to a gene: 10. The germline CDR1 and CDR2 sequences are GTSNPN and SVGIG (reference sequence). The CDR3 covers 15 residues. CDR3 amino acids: CAWSALAGGDSEQFF. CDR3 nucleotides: TGTGCCTGGAGTGCACTAGCGGGTGGGGATTCTGAGCAGTTCTTC.

The DNA for the CDR3 is TGTGCCAGCAGCCCATTCAGCCAGGGTAACACCGGGGAGCTGTTTTTT. It encodes CASSPFSQGNTGELFF. V usage is TRBV9 and J usage is TRBJ2-2; D is perhaps TRBD1 (5 bases). The CDR3 loop spans 16 amino acids. Germline values: CDR1 SGDLS, CDR2 YYNGEE. V lost 4 bases and J lost 2, with 15 bases in between.

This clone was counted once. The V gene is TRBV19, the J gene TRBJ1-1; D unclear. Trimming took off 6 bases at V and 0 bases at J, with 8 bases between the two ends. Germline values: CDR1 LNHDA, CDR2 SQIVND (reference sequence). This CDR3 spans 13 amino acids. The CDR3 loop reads CASSLTLNTEAFF. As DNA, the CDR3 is TGTGCCAGTAGCTTAACGCTGAACACTGAAGCTTTCTTT.

In DNA, the CDR3 is TGTGCCAGCAGTTGGGACAGGGCCCAAGAGACCCAGTACTTC. Its translation is CASSWDRAQETQYF. This rearrangement joins TRBV6-5 to TRBJ2-5, with 9 bases that match TRBD1. CDR3 length: 14 amino acids. Germline CDR1 reads MNHEY; CDR2 reads SVGAGI. V gave up 4 bases and J gave up 1 base; unmatched junction bases: 1.

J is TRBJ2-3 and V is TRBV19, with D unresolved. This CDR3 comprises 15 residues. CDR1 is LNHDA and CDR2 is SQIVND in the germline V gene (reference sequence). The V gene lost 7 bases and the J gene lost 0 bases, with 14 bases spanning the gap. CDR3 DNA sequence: TGTGCCAGTAACCTCGACGGATCTAGCACAGATACGCAGTATTTT. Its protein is CASNLDGSSTDTQYF. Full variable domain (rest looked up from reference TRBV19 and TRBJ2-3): DGGITQSPKYLFRKEGQNVTLSCEQNLNHDAMYWYRQDPGQGLRLIYYSQIVNDFQKGDIAEGYSVSREKKESFPLTVTSAQKNPTAFYLCASNLDGSSTDTQYFGPGTRLTVL.

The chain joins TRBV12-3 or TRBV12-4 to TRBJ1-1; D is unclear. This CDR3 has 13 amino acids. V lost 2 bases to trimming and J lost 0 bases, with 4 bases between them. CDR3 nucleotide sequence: TGTGCCAGCAGTTTATACATGAACACTGAAGCTTTCTTT. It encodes CASSLYMNTEAFF.

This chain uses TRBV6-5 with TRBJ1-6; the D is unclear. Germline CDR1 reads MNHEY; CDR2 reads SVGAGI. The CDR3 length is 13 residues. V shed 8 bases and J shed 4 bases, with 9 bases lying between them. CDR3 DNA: TGTGCCAGCCGAATACTTTATAATTCACCCCTCCACTTT. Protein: CASRILYNSPLHF.

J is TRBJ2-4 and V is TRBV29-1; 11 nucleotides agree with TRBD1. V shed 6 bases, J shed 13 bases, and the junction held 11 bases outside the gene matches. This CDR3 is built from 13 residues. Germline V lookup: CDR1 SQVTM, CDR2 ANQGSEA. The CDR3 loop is CSVSGQGASPQYF. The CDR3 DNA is TGCAGCGTCAGTGGACAGGGGGCGTCCCCCCAGTACTTC.

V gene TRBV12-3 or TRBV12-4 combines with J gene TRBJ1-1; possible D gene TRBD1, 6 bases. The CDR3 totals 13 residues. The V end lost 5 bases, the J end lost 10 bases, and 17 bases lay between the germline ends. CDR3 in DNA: TGTGCCAGCAGTATTACAGGGACTCTGTCAGCTTTCTTT. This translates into CASSITGTLSAFF.

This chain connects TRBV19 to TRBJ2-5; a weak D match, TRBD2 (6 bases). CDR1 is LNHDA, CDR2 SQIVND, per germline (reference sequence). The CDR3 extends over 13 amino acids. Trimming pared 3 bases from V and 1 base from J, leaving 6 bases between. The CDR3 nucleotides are TGTGCCAGTAGTATGGGACTCCAAGAGACCCAGTACTTC. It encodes CASSMGLQETQYF.

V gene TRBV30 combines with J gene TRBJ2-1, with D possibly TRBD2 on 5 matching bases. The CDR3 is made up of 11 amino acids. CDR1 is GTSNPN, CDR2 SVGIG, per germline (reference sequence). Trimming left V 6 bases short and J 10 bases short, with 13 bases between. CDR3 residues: CACQLDTEQFF. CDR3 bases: TGTGCCTGCCAACTAGATACGGAGCAGTTCTTC.

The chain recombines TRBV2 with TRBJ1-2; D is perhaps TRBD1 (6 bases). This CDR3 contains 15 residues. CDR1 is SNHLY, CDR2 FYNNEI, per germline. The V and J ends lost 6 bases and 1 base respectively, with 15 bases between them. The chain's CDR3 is CASRGGTGINYGYTF. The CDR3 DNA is TGTGCCAGCAGGGGGGGAACAGGGATTAACTATGGCTACACCTTC.

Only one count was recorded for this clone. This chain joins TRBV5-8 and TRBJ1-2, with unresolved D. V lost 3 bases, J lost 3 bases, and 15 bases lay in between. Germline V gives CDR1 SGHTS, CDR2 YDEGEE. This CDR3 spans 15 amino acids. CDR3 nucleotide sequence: TGTGCCAGCAGCTCCCGGGGAGGGCGGCACTATGGCTACACCTTC. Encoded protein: CASSSRGGRHYGYTF.

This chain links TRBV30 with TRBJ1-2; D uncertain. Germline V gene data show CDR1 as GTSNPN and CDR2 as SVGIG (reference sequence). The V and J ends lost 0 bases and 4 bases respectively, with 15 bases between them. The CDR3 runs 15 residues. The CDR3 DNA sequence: TGTGCCTGGAGTGTAATGGGGTCGGTTGGCTATGGCTACACCTTC. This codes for CAWSVMGSVGYGYTF.

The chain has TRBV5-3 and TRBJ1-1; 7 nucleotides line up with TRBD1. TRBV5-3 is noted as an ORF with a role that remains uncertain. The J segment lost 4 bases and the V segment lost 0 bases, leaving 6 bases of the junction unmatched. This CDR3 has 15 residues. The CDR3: CARSLGQGSGTEAFF. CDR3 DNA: TGTGCCAGAAGCTTGGGACAGGGAAGTGGCACTGAAGCTTTCTTT.

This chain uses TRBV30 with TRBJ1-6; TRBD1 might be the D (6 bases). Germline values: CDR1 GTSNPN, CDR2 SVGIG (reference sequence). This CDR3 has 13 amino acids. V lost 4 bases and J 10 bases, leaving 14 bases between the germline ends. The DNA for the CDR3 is TGTGCCTGGAATCACAGGGTGGACTCACCCCTCCACTTT. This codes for CAWNHRVDSPLHF.

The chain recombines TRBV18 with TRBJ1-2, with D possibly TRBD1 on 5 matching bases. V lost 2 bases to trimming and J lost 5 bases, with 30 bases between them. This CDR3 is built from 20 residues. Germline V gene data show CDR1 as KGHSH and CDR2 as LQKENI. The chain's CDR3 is CASSPTRGIRAGSKSYGYTF. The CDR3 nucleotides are TGTGCCAGCTCACCAACTAGGGGAATCCGAGCGGGGTCAAAGTCATATGGCTACACCTTC. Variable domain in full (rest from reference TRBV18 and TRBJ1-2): NAGVMQNPRHLVRRRGQEARLRCSPMKGHSHVYWYRQLPEEGLKFMVYLQKENIIDESGMPKERFSAEFPKEGPSILRIQQVVRGDSAAYFCASSPTRGIRAGSKSYGYTFGSGTRLTVV.

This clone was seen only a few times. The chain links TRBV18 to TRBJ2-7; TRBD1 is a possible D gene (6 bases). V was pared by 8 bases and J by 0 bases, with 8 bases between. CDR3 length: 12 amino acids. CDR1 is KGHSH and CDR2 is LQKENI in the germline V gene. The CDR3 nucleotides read TGTGCCAGCGCGGACAGCTCCTACGAGCAGTACTTC. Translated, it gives CASADSSYEQYF. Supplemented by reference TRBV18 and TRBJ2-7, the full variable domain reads NAGVMQNPRHLVRRRGQEARLRCSPMKGHSHVYWYRQLPEEGLKFMVYLQKENIIDESGMPKERFSAEFPKEGPSILRIQQVVRGDSAAYFCASADSSYEQYFGPGTRLTVT.

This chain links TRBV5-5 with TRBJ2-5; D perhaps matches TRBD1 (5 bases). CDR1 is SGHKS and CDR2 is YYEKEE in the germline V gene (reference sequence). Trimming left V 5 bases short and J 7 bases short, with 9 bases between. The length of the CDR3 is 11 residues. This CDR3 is CASRETGTQYF. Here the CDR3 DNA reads TGTGCCAGCAGGGAAACAGGGACCCAGTACTTC.

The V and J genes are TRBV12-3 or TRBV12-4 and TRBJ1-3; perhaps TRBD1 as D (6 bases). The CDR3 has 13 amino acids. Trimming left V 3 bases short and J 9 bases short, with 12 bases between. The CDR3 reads CASSLLLGATIYF. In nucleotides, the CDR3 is TGTGCCAGCAGTTTGTTGCTGGGGGCCACCATATATTTT.